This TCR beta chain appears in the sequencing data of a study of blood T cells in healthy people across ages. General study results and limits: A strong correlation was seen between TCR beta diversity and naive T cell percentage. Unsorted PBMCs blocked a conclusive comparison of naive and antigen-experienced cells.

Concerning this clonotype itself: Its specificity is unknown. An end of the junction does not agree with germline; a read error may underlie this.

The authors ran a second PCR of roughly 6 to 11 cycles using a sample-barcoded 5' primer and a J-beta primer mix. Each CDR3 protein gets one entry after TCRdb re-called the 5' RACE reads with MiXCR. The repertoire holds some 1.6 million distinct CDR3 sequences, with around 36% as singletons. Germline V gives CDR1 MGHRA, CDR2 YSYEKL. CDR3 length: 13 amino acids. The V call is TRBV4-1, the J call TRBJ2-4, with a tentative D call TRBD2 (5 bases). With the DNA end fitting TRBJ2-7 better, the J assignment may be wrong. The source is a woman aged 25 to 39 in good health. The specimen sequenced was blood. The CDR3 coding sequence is TGCGCCTGCAGCCCAGGAAGGGAGTACGAGCAGTACTTC. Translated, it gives CACSPGREYEQYF.